The clone carrying this TCR beta chain showed up many times. Its target is unknown. Researchers collected around 11 milliliters of peripheral blood from every single donor. For the second PCR, which ran for about 7 to 11 cycles, a sample-barcoded 5' primer and a J-beta primer mix were used. TCRdb re-called the 5' RACE reads through MiXCR, storing one row per CDR3 protein. Found here are about 1.7 million distinct CDR3 sequences, roughly 27% of them singletons; the top ten hold 7.7%. CDR3 length: 14 residues. Trimming took off 1 base at V and 4 bases at J, with 8 bases between the two ends. Germline values: CDR1 SQVTM, CDR2 ANQGSEA. The record originates from a study of blood T cells in healthy people across ages. Study observations and caveats: Diversity estimates from one million T cells were considered underestimates. Compared with aged donors, long-lived donors showed fewer expanded clones, suggesting selection. Changes seen in expanded clonotypes were possibly confounded by donor CMV status left unknown.

The gene calls are TRBV29-1 and TRBJ2-6; possibly TRBD2 for D (6 bases). The clonotype was recovered from a woman aged 25 to 39 in good health. Sequencing input: blood. In DNA, the CDR3 is TGCAGCGTTGAAGTGGAGGGGGGGGCCAACGTCCTGACTTTC. It translates to CSVEVEGGANVLTF.